The 12 T cell receptor beta chains in this list originate from one sample, sequenced in a study of T cells after yellow fever vaccination (dated by TCRdb to the late 2010s). The sample's treatment or condition, from its label and the paper: live attenuated yellow fever vaccine strain. The library relied on 5' RACE. The sequencer was an Illumina HiSeq 2500. TCRdb redid the processing of the public reads, applying fastp at Q25 and MiXCR, and retained in-frame beta chains. Each CDR3 protein appears once, grouped with its most common genes and DNA. The table for this sample lists just under 600,000 distinct CDR3 sequences; approximately 15% of them were counted only once. The ten largest clones add up to roughly an eighth of the sample. Sequencing was performed on PBMCs, taken on the day of the yellow fever booster vaccination. Receptor source: a man aged 25 to 40 who received the YFV17D yellow fever vaccine.

This clonotype was observed a handful of times. Its ends do not fully match the called genes, so a read error is possible. CDR3 amino acids: CASSAAGTVFF. The CDR3 coding sequence is TGTGCCAGCAGTGCCGCCGGGACAGTCTTCTTT. V gene TRBV12-3 or TRBV12-4 combines with J gene TRBJ1-6; 7 nucleotides agree with TRBD1. This CDR3 contains 11 residues.

This rearrangement joins TRBV29-1 to TRBJ2-3; D is undetermined. Germline loops: CDR1 SQVTM, CDR2 ANQGSEA. V lost 4 bases to trimming and J lost 4 bases, with 3 bases between them. This CDR3 spans 10 amino acids. CDR3 protein: CSVGSDTQYF. The CDR3 DNA follows: TGCAGCGTTGGTTCAGATACGCAGTATTTT.

This clonotype showed up just a few times. This chain connects TRBV6-5 to TRBJ1-2; D remains unclear. The CDR3 has 15 amino acids. Looked up from germline, CDR1 is MNHEY and CDR2 is SVGAGI. The ends were cut back, 0 bases at V and 8 bases at J, with 16 bases in the middle. This CDR3 reads CASSYSFQAPGGYTF. In nucleotides, the CDR3 is TGTGCCAGCAGTTACTCGTTTCAGGCTCCGGGAGGCTACACCTTC.

This chain joins TRBV7-2 and TRBJ2-7; 8 bases match TRBD1. Germline-derived CDR1 and CDR2 are SGHTA and FQGNSA. The CDR3 has 14 residues. V gave up 2 bases and J gave up 5 bases; unmatched junction bases: 5. The CDR3 protein is CASSLRQGNHEQYF. The CDR3 nucleotides read TGTGCCAGCAGCTTAAGACAGGGGAACCACGAGCAGTACTTC.

This clonotype showed up just once. The chain uses TRBV7-2 and TRBJ2-7; 8 nucleotides match TRBD1. Per the germline V gene, CDR1 is SGHTA and CDR2 is FQGNSA. The V segment lost 5 bases and the J segment 2 bases; nucleotides outside the gene matches: 8. This CDR3 contains 15 residues. Here the CDR3 reads CASSLSDRGPYEQYF. CDR3 coding DNA: TGTGCCAGCAGCCTCAGCGACAGGGGACCCTACGAGCAGTACTTC.

The sample holds a few counts of this clonotype. This chain links TRBV20-1 with TRBJ2-1, with 8 positions matching TRBD2. The length of the CDR3 is 15 residues. V lost 5 bases, J lost 6 bases, and 12 bases stayed unmatched. The germline V gene encodes CDR1 DFQATT and CDR2 SNEGSKA (reference sequence). The CDR3 here is CSASSSGGPPNEQFF. In DNA form, the CDR3 reads TGCAGTGCTTCCTCCAGCGGGGGCCCCCCCAATGAGCAGTTCTTC.

This clonotype was seen a few times. J is TRBJ2-7 and V is TRBV20-1, with D tentatively TRBD1 (5 bases). The CDR3 has 14 amino acids. Trimming shortened V by 0 bases and J by 6 bases, and 15 bases separated the two germline ends. Germline V gives CDR1 DFQATT, CDR2 SNEGSKA (reference sequence). The CDR3 DNA sequence: TGCAGTGCTAGAGATCCCAGGGCTAGAATCGAGCAGTACTTC. Protein: CSARDPRARIEQYF.

This clonotype was recorded a few times. J is TRBJ2-5 and V is TRBV24-1; TRBD1 matches 7 bases. Trimming cost V 1 base and J 1 base; bases outside gene matches: 2. The V gene's germline CDR1 is KGHDR and CDR2 SFDVKD. CDR3 size: 15 residues. This CDR3 is CATSDFGQAQETQYF. CDR3 nucleotides: TGTGCCACCAGTGATTTTGGACAGGCCCAAGAGACCCAGTACTTC.

This clonotype was observed a few times. The rearrangement uses TRBV5-5 and TRBJ1-1, with a possible D match to TRBD1 (6 bases). The CDR3 has 15 amino acids. CDR1 is SGHKS, CDR2 YYEKEE, per germline (reference sequence). The V and J ends lost 4 bases and 3 bases respectively, with 16 bases between them. As DNA, the CDR3 is TGTGCCAGCAGCCTTCTAGGGGGAGGGCACACTGAAGCTTTCTTT. Protein sequence: CASSLLGGGHTEAFF.

The chain combines TRBV29-1 with TRBJ2-2; maybe TRBD2 (5 bases). Germline V gene sequence: CDR1 SQVTM, CDR2 ANQGSEA. Deletions cut 8 bases from V and 2 bases from J, with 9 bases between. The CDR3 length is 12 residues. CDR3 bases: TGCAGCTCCCGACTAAACACCGGGGAGCTGTTTTTT. It specifies CSSRLNTGELFF.

This clonotype came up a few times. The CDR3 DNA reads TGTGCCAGCAGCTTTTCCTCGGGAGGAGAGACCCAGTACTTC. Encoded protein: CASSFSSGGETQYF. The chain links TRBV11-2 to TRBJ2-5; TRBD2 matches 7 bases. This CDR3 is built from 14 residues. J gave up 4 bases and V 3 bases, and 5 bases lay outside the gene matches. CDR1 and CDR2 (germline): SGHAT, FQNNGV.

The chain combines TRBV25-1 with TRBJ2-1; TRBD2 might be the D (6 bases). In germline, CDR1 is MGHDK, CDR2 SYGVNS. The CDR3 runs 13 residues. Deletions cut 3 bases from V and 3 bases from J, with 6 bases between. The CDR3 is CASSDGSYNEQFF. The CDR3 DNA is TGTGCCAGCAGTGACGGGAGCTACAATGAGCAGTTCTTC.